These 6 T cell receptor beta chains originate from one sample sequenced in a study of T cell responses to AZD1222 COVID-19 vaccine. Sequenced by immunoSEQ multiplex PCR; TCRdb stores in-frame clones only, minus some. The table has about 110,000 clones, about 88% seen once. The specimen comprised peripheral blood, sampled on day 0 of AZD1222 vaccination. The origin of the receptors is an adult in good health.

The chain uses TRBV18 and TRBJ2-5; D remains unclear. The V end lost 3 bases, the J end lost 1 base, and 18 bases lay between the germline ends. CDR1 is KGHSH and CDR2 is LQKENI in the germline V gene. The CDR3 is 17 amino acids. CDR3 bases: TGTGCCAGCTCACCTAGTCCCATCGTGGCGACCCAAGAGACCCAGTACTTC. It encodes CASSPSPIVATQETQYF.

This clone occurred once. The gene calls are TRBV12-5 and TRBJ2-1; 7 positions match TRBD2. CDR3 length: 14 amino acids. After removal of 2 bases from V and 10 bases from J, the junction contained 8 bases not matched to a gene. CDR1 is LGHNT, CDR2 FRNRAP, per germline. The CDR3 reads CASGLLSGGGEQFF. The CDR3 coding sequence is TGTGCTAGTGGTTTGCTGTCCGGGGGAGGGGAGCAGTTCTTC.

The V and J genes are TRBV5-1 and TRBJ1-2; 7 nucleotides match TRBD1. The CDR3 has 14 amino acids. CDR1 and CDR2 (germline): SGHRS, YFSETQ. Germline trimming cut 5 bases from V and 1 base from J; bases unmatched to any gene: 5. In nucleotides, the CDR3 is TGCGCCAGCAGTCAGGGGGAAGGTAACTATGGCTACACCTTC. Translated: CASSQGEGNYGYTF.

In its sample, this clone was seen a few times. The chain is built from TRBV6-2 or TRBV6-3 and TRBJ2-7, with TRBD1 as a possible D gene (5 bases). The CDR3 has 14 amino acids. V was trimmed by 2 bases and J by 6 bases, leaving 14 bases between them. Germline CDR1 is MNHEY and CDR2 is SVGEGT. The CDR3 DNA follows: TGTGCCAGCAGTTACACTCCCGGGCAGGGCGAGCAGTACTTC. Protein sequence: CASSYTPGQGEQYF.

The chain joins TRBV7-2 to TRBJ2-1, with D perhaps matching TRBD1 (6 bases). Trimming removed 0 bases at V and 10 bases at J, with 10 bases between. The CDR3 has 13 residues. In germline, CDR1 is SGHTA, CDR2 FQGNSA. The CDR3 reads CASSLAGAVEQFF. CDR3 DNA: TGTGCCAGCAGCTTAGCGGGGGCAGTGGAGCAGTTCTTC. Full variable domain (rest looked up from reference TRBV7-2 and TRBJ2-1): GAGVSQSPSNKVTEKGKDVELRCDPISGHTALYWYRQSLGQGLEFLIYFQGNSAPDKSGLPSDRFSAERTGGSVSTLTIQRTQQEDSAVYLCASSLAGAVEQFFGPGTRLTVL.

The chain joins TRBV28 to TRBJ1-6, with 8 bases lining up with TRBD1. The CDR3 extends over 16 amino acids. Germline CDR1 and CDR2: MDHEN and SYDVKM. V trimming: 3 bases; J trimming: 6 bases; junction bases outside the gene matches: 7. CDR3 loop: CASSFLRGQGNSPLHF. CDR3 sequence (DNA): TGTGCCAGCAGTTTCCTCAGGGGGCAGGGTAATTCACCCCTCCACTTT.